This T cell receptor (beta chain) is from a study of shared clonotypes between healthy human individuals. The method was immunoSEQ multiplex PCR; TCRdb's version includes in-frame clones alone and lacks a portion of them. The table records about 1.1 million clones, around 77% of them present only once. Germline V gives CDR1 SGHDN, CDR2 FVKESK. V shed 1 base and J shed 12 bases, with 18 bases lying between them. This CDR3 contains 14 residues. The TCR sequence derives from a man aged 18 to 35 in good health. Some clones in this sample may be carry-over from other donors' samples. The chain joins TRBV14 to TRBJ1-2; unclear D gene. Material: memory CD4+ T cells from PBMCs. Subset indicated: CD45RA-negative fraction. The CDR3 DNA reads as TGTGCCAGCAGCCAAGCGGAGTCCGGGCCTGTGAACACCTTC. Translating gives CASSQAESGPVNTF.